This record covers a single TCR beta chain. Its matching antigen is unknown. This record belongs to a study of cytomegalovirus exposure and HLA in healthy donors. Study at large: The study placed about 81% of its roughly 410 genotyped donors in the Caucasian-associated ancestry cluster. General study results and limits: Per a later analysis, 18,000 or so TCR beta sequences showed association with HLA alleles at 0.05 false discovery rate.

Germline V CDR1 and CDR2: MNHEY, SVGAGI. The CDR3 has 14 amino acids. V was cut by 5 bases and J by 0 bases, with 8 bases left in between. PCR primers comprised 60 Vbeta and 13 Jbeta primers. Sequenced by immunoSEQ multiplex PCR; TCRdb stores in-frame clones only, minus some. The data contain some 150,000 clones, roughly 79% of them singletons. Input material: PBMCs. The clonotype originates from a woman aged 45-59 years in good health and CMV-seronegative. V usage is TRBV6-5 and J usage is TRBJ1-5; D call uncertain. The CDR3 DNA is TGTGCCAGCAGTCCGACTTATAGCAATCAGCCCCAGCATTTT. Residues: CASSPTYSNQPQHF.